These 27 T cell receptor beta chains came from one sample sequenced in a study of cytomegalovirus exposure and HLA in healthy donors. This PCR relied on a set of 60 Vbeta primers and 13 Jbeta primers. TCRdb's copy holds only in-frame clones and misses some; the assay was immunoSEQ multiplex PCR. The table has roughly 120,000 clones, less than 70% seen once. Sequencing was carried out using PBMCs. These TCRs come from a woman aged 70 to 79 in good health and CMV-seropositive.

V gene TRBV29-1 combines with J gene TRBJ2-7; D may be TRBD2 (5 bases). CDR3 length equals 15 residues. Looked up from germline, CDR1 is SQVTM and CDR2 is ANQGSEA. The V end lost 0 bases, the J end lost 3 bases, and 15 bases lay between the germline ends. The CDR3 nucleotides are TGCAGCGTTGAAGATCTTGTTGAGGGCCTCTACGAGCAGTACTTC. This translates into CSVEDLVEGLYEQYF.

The chain links TRBV7-9 to TRBJ1-2; D is unclear. V was trimmed by 3 bases and J by 4 bases, leaving 9 bases between them. The CDR3 runs 13 residues. CDR1 and CDR2 from the germline V gene are SEHNR and FQNEAQ (reference sequence). CDR3: CASSFGDFYGYTF. The CDR3 DNA reads as TGTGCCAGCAGCTTCGGGGATTTCTATGGCTACACCTTC. The full variable domain, with the rest looked up from reference TRBV7-9 and TRBJ1-2, is DTGVSQNPRHKITKRGQNVTFRCDPISEHNRLYWYRQTLGQGPEFLTYFQNEAQLEKSRLLSDRFSAERPKGSFSTLEIQRTEQGDSAMYLCASSFGDFYGYTFGSGTRLTVV.

DNA for the CDR3: TGCGCCAGCAAGGCGGCAGGGGCTGGGGACACTGAAGCTTTCTTT. Translated, it gives CASKAAGAGDTEAFF. The rearrangement uses TRBV10-2 and TRBJ1-1; D possibly corresponds to TRBD1 (6 bases). The CDR3 runs to 15 residues. The V gene lost 7 bases and the J gene lost 3 bases, with 18 bases spanning the gap. CDR1 and CDR2 from the germline V gene are WSHSY and SAAADI.

This clone was picked up a small number of times. CDR3 amino acids: CASSPPGTGGEKLFF. CDR3 DNA sequence: TGTGCCAGCTCACCACCCGGGACAGGGGGGGAAAAACTGTTTTTT. J is TRBJ1-4 and V is TRBV18, with TRBD1 identical over 11 bases. Trimming at V came to 0 bases and at J to 8 bases, leaving 2 bases not matched to a gene. The V gene's germline CDR1 is KGHSH and CDR2 LQKENI. The CDR3 has 15 amino acids. The full variable domain, rest sourced from reference TRBV18 and TRBJ1-4, is NAGVMQNPRHLVRRRGQEARLRCSPMKGHSHVYWYRQLPEEGLKFMVYLQKENIIDESGMPKERFSAEFPKEGPSILRIQQVVRGDSAAYFCASSPPGTGGEKLFFGSGTQLSVL.

The V and J genes are TRBV9 and TRBJ2-5, with TRBD2 identical over 16 bases. J was trimmed by 2 bases and V by 3 bases; bases with no gene match: 7. The CDR3 contains 18 residues. Germline CDR1 and CDR2: SGDLS and YYNGEE. The CDR3 here is CASSAGLAGGALQETQYF. The CDR3 nucleotides read TGTGCCAGCAGCGCGGGACTAGCGGGGGGGGCACTTCAAGAGACCCAGTACTTC.

CDR3 loop: CAVRAGATDTQYF. CDR3 coding DNA: TGTGCCGTACGGGCGGGGGCAACAGATACGCAGTATTTT. The chain couples TRBV19 to TRBJ2-3, with TRBD2 as a possible D gene (7 bases). CDR1 is LNHDA, CDR2 SQIVND, per germline (reference sequence). This CDR3 spans 13 amino acids. V gave up 11 bases and J gave up 3 bases, with 15 bases separating them.

The rearrangement joins TRBV30 to TRBJ1-5, with 7 nucleotides matching TRBD1. This CDR3 contains 11 residues. V trimming: 0 bases; J trimming: 11 bases; junction bases outside the gene matches: 1. The germline CDR1 and CDR2 sequences are GTSNPN and SVGIG (reference sequence). CDR3 coding DNA: TGTGCCTGGAGTGTACAGGGGACCCAGCATTTT. Amino acid sequence: CAWSVQGTQHF.

The V call is TRBV18, the J call TRBJ1-5, with D perhaps TRBD1 (5 bases). Trimming shortened V by 5 bases and J by 11 bases, and 16 bases separated the two germline ends. CDR3 length: 13 amino acids. Germline assignment: CDR1 KGHSH and CDR2 LQKENI. DNA for the CDR3: TGTGCCAGCTCATCGATACAGGATACTACCCAGCATTTT. Protein product: CASSSIQDTTQHF.

The chain has TRBV20-1 and TRBJ1-4; TRBD1 might be the D (5 bases). Trimming cost V 3 bases and J 10 bases, with 9 bases left between them. This CDR3 has 11 amino acids. Germline V CDR1 and CDR2: DFQATT, SNEGSKA (reference sequence). The CDR3 reads CSARGQGKLFF. The CDR3 DNA follows: TGCAGTGCTAGGGGTCAGGGAAAACTGTTTTTT.

The CDR3 sequence: CASSQTSDPPYNEQFF. In DNA form, the CDR3 reads TGTGCCAGTAGTCAAACTAGCGACCCCCCCTACAATGAGCAGTTCTTC. The chain recombines TRBV19 with TRBJ2-1, with TRBD2 matching over 7 bases. From germline, CDR1 is LNHDA and CDR2 SQIVND (reference sequence). The CDR3 runs to 16 residues. J gave up 2 bases and V 5 bases, and 9 bases lay outside the gene matches. Supplemented by reference TRBV19 and TRBJ2-1, the full variable domain reads DGGITQSPKYLFRKEGQNVTLSCEQNLNHDAMYWYRQDPGQGLRLIYYSQIVNDFQKGDIAEGYSVSREKKESFPLTVTSAQKNPTAFYLCASSQTSDPPYNEQFFGPGTRLTVL.

The chain has TRBV14 and TRBJ1-6; D may be TRBD1 (6 bases). Germline V CDR1 and CDR2: SGHDN, FVKESK. This CDR3 spans 15 amino acids. Trimming took off 1 base at V and 13 bases at J, with 17 bases between the two ends. DNA of the CDR3: TGTGCCAGCAGCCAAGTTACAGGGCCCTCGCTTCCCCTCCACTTT. Translated, it gives CASSQVTGPSLPLHF. Full variable domain (outside the CDR3, taken from reference TRBV14 and TRBJ1-6): EAGVTQFPSHSVIEKGQTVTLRCDPISGHDNLYWYRRVMGKEIKFLLHFVKESKQDESGMPNNRFLAERTGGTYSTLKVQPAELEDSGVYFCASSQVTGPSLPLHFGNGTRLTVT.

The chain recombines TRBV2 with TRBJ1-1; D perhaps matches TRBD1 (6 bases). Germline V CDR1 and CDR2: SNHLY, FYNNEI. With 2 bases removed from V and 1 base from J, the gap between germline ends came to 17 bases. CDR3 size: 17 residues. The DNA of the CDR3 is TGTGCCAGCAGTGAAAGGGGCCGGGGGGCCGGGAACACTGAAGCTTTCTTT. It yields the protein CASSERGRGAGNTEAFF.

The chain carries TRBV11-3 and TRBJ1-1; no definite D call. The germline V gene encodes CDR1 SGHNT and CDR2 YENEEA. The ends were cut back, 5 bases at V and 1 base at J, with 11 bases in the middle. This CDR3 contains 14 residues. Here the CDR3 reads CASSPGGRNTEAFF. The CDR3 DNA sequence: TGTGCCAGCAGCCCGGGAGGGAGGAACACTGAAGCTTTCTTT. The full variable domain, rest sourced from reference TRBV11-3 and TRBJ1-1, is EAGVVQSPRYKIIEKKQPVAFWCNPISGHNTLYWYLQNLGQGPELLIRYENEEAVDDSQLPKDRFSAERLKGVDSTLKIQPAELGDSAVYLCASSPGGRNTEAFFGQGTRLTVV.

This chain uses TRBV30 with TRBJ1-2, with TRBD1 matching over 9 bases. J gave up 1 base and V 0 bases, and 12 bases lay outside the gene matches. Germline V gene data show CDR1 as GTSNPN and CDR2 as SVGIG (reference sequence). CDR3 length: 18 residues. The chain's CDR3 is CAWSVRRDRVEFNYGYTF. CDR3 coding DNA: TGTGCCTGGAGTGTACGGCGGGACAGGGTAGAGTTTAACTATGGCTACACCTTC.

This clone was picked up a small number of times. The CDR3 DNA reads as TGTGCCAGCAGACCAGGGACAGGGTATTCACCCCTCCACTTT. This translates into CASRPGTGYSPLHF. The gene calls are TRBV2 and TRBJ1-6; 9 bases line up with TRBD1. With 6 bases clipped from V and 8 bases from J, the junction kept 5 bases outside the gene matches. Germline V gives CDR1 SNHLY, CDR2 FYNNEI. CDR3 size: 14 residues.

This clone was found a few times. The junction departs from germline at one end; a sequencing error may be responsible. Within the sample, other DNA sequences also encode this same CDR3. The V call is TRBV27, the J call TRBJ1-1, with D tentatively TRBD1 (5 bases). Germline V gives CDR1 MNHEY, CDR2 SMNVEV (reference sequence). The CDR3 is made up of 18 amino acids. The CDR3 sequence is CASSLRIGGSRGNTEAFF. CDR3 bases: TGTGCCAGCAGTTTACGGATCGGGGGGAGCAGAGGGAACACTGAAGCCTTCTTT.

This chain links TRBV12-5 with TRBJ2-7; 9 nucleotides match TRBD2. After removal of 0 bases from V and 5 bases from J, the junction contained 8 bases not matched to a gene. Germline V gene lookup returns CDR1 LGHNT and CDR2 FRNRAP. The CDR3 is 16 residues long. The CDR3 DNA reads as TGTGCTAGTGGTTTGGTAGTTGGCGGGGGGGCCCACGAGCAGTACTTC. Translation: CASGLVVGGGAHEQYF.

The chain joins TRBV6-6 to TRBJ1-4; D is undetermined. V lost 2 bases to trimming and J lost 4 bases, with 8 bases between them. The CDR3 has 14 amino acids. Germline V CDR1 and CDR2: MNHNY, SVGAGI (reference sequence). The CDR3 spells CASSYGQFNEKLFF. CDR3 sequence (DNA): TGTGCCAGCAGTTACGGGCAGTTTAATGAAAAACTGTTTTTT.

The V and J genes are TRBV6-1 and TRBJ1-3; perhaps TRBD1 as D (5 bases). V was trimmed by 3 bases and J by 0 bases, leaving 9 bases between them. The CDR3 extends over 15 amino acids. Germline lookup yields CDR1 MNHNS and CDR2 SASEGT. For the CDR3, the DNA is TGTGCCAGCAGTGAGTACAGGCCCTCTGGAAACACCATATATTTT. This gives the protein CASSEYRPSGNTIYF.

The CDR3 nucleotides read TGTGCCGTCACTAGGGGGTACGGCTATGGCTACACCTTC. Residues: CAVTRGYGYGYTF. The chain uses TRBV6-5 and TRBJ1-2; D possibly corresponds to TRBD1 (6 bases). The germline gives CDR1 MNHEY, CDR2 SVGAGI. The CDR3 totals 13 residues. V lost 11 bases to trimming and J lost 4 bases, with 17 bases between them.

This chain uses TRBV23-1 with TRBJ1-4; D not resolved. TRBV23-1 counts as an open reading frame of uncertain function. The CDR3 extends over 12 amino acids. Trimming removed 10 bases at V and 5 bases at J, with 11 bases between. The DNA for the CDR3 is TGCGCCACTACCGAACCCAATGAAAAACTGTTTTTT. Translated: CATTEPNEKLFF.

This chain links TRBV19 with TRBJ2-3, with 8 bases matching TRBD2. The V and J ends lost 6 bases and 4 bases, in that order; junction bases with no gene match: 3. The germline V gene has CDR1 LNHDA and CDR2 SQIVND (reference sequence). The CDR3 sequence is 13 residues long. CDR3 sequence: CASRASGPDTQYF. CDR3 sequence (DNA): TGTGCCAGTAGGGCTAGCGGGCCAGATACGCAGTATTTT.

CDR3 coding DNA: TGCAGCGCCGGGGGGGACTATGGCTACACCTTC. Its translation is CSAGGDYGYTF. The genes are TRBV29-1 and TRBJ1-2, with D possibly matching TRBD1 (5 bases). CDR1 is SQVTM, CDR2 ANQGSEA, per germline. V lost 7 bases and J lost 3, with 9 bases in between. CDR3 length: 11 residues.

This chain joins TRBV7-9 and TRBJ1-1; unclear D gene. CDR1 and CDR2 (germline): SEHNR, FQNEAQ (reference sequence). V was cut by 3 bases and J by 1 base, with 6 bases left in between. The CDR3 runs to 13 residues. DNA for the CDR3: TGTGCCAGCAGCTTTTATCCGAACACTGAAGCTTTCTTT. Translated, it gives CASSFYPNTEAFF.

Remarks on this clone: A junction boundary mismatches the germline segment, possibly from a read error. The J gene is TRBJ2-7, the V gene TRBV7-9; D remains unclear. Per the germline V gene, CDR1 is SEHNR and CDR2 is FQNEAQ (reference sequence). This CDR3 is built from 12 residues. CDR3 sequence: CASSLVAYERYF. For the CDR3, the DNA is TGTGCCAGCAGCTTAGTCGCCTACGAGCGGTACTTC.

V is TRBV29-1 and J is TRBJ1-2; TRBD1 aligns across 7 bases. This CDR3 comprises 12 residues. With V trimmed by 1 base and J by 8 bases, 4 bases remained unmatched. Germline values: CDR1 SQVTM, CDR2 ANQGSEA. The CDR3 region has the DNA TGCAGCGTTGAAGGACAGGGAGAAGGCTACACCTTC. This sequence encodes CSVEGQGEGYTF.

This clone was observed a few times. This rearrangement joins TRBV27 to TRBJ1-1; D gene ambiguous. Germline V gene lookup returns CDR1 MNHEY and CDR2 SMNVEV (reference sequence). Trimming shortened V by 4 bases and J by 7 bases, and 10 bases separated the two germline ends. The CDR3 loop spans 12 amino acids. CDR3 region: CASSSLVSEAFF. The CDR3 DNA reads TGTGCCAGCAGTTCCCTGGTCAGTGAAGCTTTCTTT.